Sequencing of this T cell receptor (beta chain) was carried out in a study of lymphopenia after photon versus proton radiotherapy. This clone was observed once. Profiling relied on immunoSEQ multiplex PCR, and the TCRdb table lists in-frame clones only, not all of them. The sample gives about 30,000 clones, around nine tenths of which show up once; approximately 50% is in the top ten. The sequenced sample was peripheral blood, obtained from a patient treated with proton-based radiotherapy. The receptor was derived from an older woman with cholangiocarcinoma. Some clones in this sample may be carry-over from other donors' samples.

The CDR3 sequence: CASSTGTSGRYEQYF. The CDR3 coding sequence is TGTGCCAGCTCAACCGGGACTAGCGGGCGTTACGAGCAGTACTTC. J is TRBJ2-7 and V is TRBV18, with TRBD2 matching over 12 bases. With V trimmed by 5 bases and J by 4 bases, 6 bases remained unmatched. The CDR3 runs 15 residues. The germline V gene has CDR1 KGHSH and CDR2 LQKENI.